This entry lists 7 T cell receptor beta chains sequenced from one sample in a study of blood T cell repertoires in COVID-19 (dated by TCRdb to between 2020 and 2021). The receptor library was made with the immunoSEQ multiplex PCR assay. Sourced from immuneACCESS, this table was stored by TCRdb with only in-frame sequences that have V and J called. A share of the clones is absent; for the studies checked, an unresolved V gene accounts for under half, and the remainder has no known explanation. The sample table contains about 330,000 clones; only one count was recorded for over 70% of them. Clones ranked in the top ten supply over 4.5% of the sample. The sample was PBMCs or T cells enriched from blood (not recorded which). The receptors shown here come from a man aged 30 to 39 who had recovered from COVID-19.

This clone was seen only a few times. V and J are TRBV11-2 and TRBJ2-7; TRBD1 might be the D (6 bases). Germline lookup yields CDR1 SGHAT and CDR2 FQNNGV. The CDR3 length is 13 residues. V lost 5 bases and J 2 bases, leaving 10 bases between the germline ends. The CDR3 nucleotides are TGTGCCAGCAGCCCAAGACAGGCCTACGAGCAGTACTTC. It yields the protein CASSPRQAYEQYF.

The V and J genes are TRBV27 and TRBJ2-7; a weak D match, TRBD2 (7 bases). CDR1 is MNHEY, CDR2 SMNVEV, per germline (reference sequence). CDR3 length equals 16 residues. V was clipped by 0 bases and J by 3 bases, with 15 bases between them. CDR3 nucleotide sequence: TGTGCCAGCAGTTTATCGGTGGGGGGGCAACTCTACGAGCAGTACTTC. Translation: CASSLSVGGQLYEQYF.

The chain couples TRBV3-1 (or the pseudogene TRBV3-2) to TRBJ2-4, with a tentative D call TRBD2 (7 bases). This CDR3 is 15 amino acids long. Germline values: CDR1 LGHDT, CDR2 YNNKEL (reference sequence). V gave up 4 bases and J gave up 8 bases, with 18 bases separating them. CDR3 nucleotide sequence: TGTGCCAGCAGCCTAACGTGGGGGGGGCTGGACATTCAGTACTTC. It encodes CASSLTWGGLDIQYF.

The rearrangement links TRBV6-1 to TRBJ1-5; D is possibly TRBD1 (6 bases). The CDR3 length is 16 residues. The germline V gene has CDR1 MNHNS and CDR2 SASEGT. V was trimmed by 2 bases and J by 4 bases, leaving 15 bases between them. CDR3: CASSELGGAGNQPQHF. For the CDR3, the DNA is TGTGCCAGCAGTGAATTGGGGGGGGCAGGAAATCAGCCCCAGCATTTT.

The V and J genes are TRBV28 and TRBJ2-3; D is unclear. Trimming took 1 base from V and 0 from J, leaving 14 bases between them. CDR1 and CDR2 (germline): MDHEN, SYDVKM. There are 17 residues in the CDR3. The CDR3 DNA follows: TGTGCCAGCAGTTTATTCTTCTCTTCGTTTAGCACAGATACGCAGTATTTT. It is translated as CASSLFFSSFSTDTQYF. Supplemented by reference TRBV28 and TRBJ2-3, the full variable domain reads DVKVTQSSRYLVKRTGEKVFLECVQDMDHENMFWYRQDPGLGLRLIYFSYDVKMKEKGDIPEGYSVSREKKERFSLILESASTNQTSMYLCASSLFFSSFSTDTQYFGPGTRLTVL.

CDR3 coding DNA: TGTGCCTGGAGACAGTCTTTTGGAGCTTTCTTT. Its translation is CAWRQSFGAFF. This chain joins TRBV30 and TRBJ1-1; unclear D gene. V gave up 3 bases and J gave up 10 bases, with 12 bases separating them. Germline V gene sequence: CDR1 GTSNPN, CDR2 SVGIG (reference sequence). The CDR3 has 11 amino acids. Looking up the rest from reference TRBV30 and TRBJ1-1 gives the full variable domain: SQTIHQWPATLVQPVGSPLSLECTVEGTSNPNLYWYRQAAGRGLQLLFYSVGIGQISSEVPQNLSASRPQDRQFILSSKKLLLSDSGFYLCAWRQSFGAFFGQGTRLTVV.

V gene TRBV13 combines with J gene TRBJ1-2; TRBD1 might be the D (6 bases). The V end lost 5 bases, the J end lost 7 bases, and 14 bases lay between the germline ends. The CDR3 has 13 residues. Germline loops: CDR1 PRHDT, CDR2 FYEKMQ (reference sequence). CDR3 region: CASSQDAGAGYTF. As DNA, the CDR3 is TGTGCCAGCAGCCAAGATGCAGGGGCTGGCTACACCTTC.